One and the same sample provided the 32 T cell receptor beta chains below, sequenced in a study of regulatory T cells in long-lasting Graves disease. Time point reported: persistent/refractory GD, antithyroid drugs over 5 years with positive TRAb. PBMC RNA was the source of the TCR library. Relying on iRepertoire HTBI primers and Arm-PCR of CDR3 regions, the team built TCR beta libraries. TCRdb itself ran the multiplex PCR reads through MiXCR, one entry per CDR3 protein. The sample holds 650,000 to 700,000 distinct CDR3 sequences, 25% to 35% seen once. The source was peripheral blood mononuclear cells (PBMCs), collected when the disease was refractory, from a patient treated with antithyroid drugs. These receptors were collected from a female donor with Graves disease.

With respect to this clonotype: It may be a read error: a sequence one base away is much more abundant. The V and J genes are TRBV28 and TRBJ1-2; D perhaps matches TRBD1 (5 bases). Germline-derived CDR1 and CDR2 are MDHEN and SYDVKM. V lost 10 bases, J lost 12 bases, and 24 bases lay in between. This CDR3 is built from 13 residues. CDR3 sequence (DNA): TGTGCCATTCTCCCCAGGGAACAGAGCGGCCACACCTTC. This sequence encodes CAILPREQSGHTF.

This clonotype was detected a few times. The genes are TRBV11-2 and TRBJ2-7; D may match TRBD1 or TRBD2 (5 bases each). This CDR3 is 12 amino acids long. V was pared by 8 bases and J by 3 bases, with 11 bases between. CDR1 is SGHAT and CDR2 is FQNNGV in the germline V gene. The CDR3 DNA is TGTGCCAGCGGGGGTAGACGCTACGAGCAGTACTTC. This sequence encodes CASGGRRYEQYF.

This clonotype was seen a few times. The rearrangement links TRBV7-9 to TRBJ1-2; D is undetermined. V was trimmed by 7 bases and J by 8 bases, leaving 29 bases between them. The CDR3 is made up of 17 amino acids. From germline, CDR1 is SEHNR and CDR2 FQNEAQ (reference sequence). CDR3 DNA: TGTGCCAGCATCCAGTCGCCTCCCCCGGTCCCAGTACGAGGCTACACCTTC. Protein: CASIQSPPPVPVRGYTF.

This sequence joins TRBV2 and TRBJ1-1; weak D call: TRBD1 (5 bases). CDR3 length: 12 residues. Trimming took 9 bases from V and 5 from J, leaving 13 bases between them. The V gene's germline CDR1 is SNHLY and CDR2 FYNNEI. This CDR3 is CARGTGGTEAFF. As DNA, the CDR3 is TGTGCCAGGGGGACGGGCGGGACTGAAGCTTTCTTT.

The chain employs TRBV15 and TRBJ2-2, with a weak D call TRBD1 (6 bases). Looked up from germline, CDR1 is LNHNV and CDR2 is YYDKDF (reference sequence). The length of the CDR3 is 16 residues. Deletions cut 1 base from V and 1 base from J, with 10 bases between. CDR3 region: CATSRVGTQNTGELFF. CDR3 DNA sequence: TGTGCCACCAGCAGAGTTGGGACACAGAACACCGGGGAGCTGTTTTTT.

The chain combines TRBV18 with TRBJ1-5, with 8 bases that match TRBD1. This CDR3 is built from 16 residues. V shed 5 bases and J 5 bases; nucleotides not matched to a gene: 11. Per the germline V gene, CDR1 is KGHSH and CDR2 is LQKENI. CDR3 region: CASSARQGMGDQPQHF. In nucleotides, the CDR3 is TGTGCCAGCTCAGCCAGACAGGGGATGGGGGATCAGCCCCAGCATTTT.

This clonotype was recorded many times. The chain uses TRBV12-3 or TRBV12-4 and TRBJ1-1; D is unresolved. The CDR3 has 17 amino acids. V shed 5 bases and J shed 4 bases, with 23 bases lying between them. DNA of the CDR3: TGTGCCAGCAGTCCCGTTATCCGGGCCCTGCGGAGCACTGAAGCTTTCTTT. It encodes CASSPVIRALRSTEAFF.

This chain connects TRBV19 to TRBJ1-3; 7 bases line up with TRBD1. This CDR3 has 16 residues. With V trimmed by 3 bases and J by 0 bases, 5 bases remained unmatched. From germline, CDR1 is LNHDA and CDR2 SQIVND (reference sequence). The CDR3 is CASSIGQAASGNTIYF. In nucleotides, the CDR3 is TGTGCCAGTAGTATCGGACAGGCGGCCTCTGGAAACACCATATATTTT.

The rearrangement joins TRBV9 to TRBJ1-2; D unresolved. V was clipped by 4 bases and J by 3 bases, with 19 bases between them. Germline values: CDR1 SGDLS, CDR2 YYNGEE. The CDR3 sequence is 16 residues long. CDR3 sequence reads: CASSPRSGRGYYGYTF. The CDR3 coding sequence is TGTGCCAGCAGCCCCAGGTCCGGGCGGGGATACTATGGCTACACCTTC. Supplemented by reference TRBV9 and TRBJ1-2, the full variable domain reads DSGVTQTPKHLITATGQRVTLRCSPRSGDLSVYWYQQSLDQGLQFLIQYYNGEERAKGNILERFSAQQFPDLHSELNLSSLELGDSALYFCASSPRSGRGYYGYTFGSGTRLTVV.

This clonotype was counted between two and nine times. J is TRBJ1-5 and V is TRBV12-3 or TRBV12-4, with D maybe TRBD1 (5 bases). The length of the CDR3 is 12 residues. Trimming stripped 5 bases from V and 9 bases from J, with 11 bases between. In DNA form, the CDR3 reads TGTGCCAGCAGTGGGGGTGTGGGGCCCCAGCATTTT. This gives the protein CASSGGVGPQHF.

The CDR3 reads CASSLGKQHGYTF. In DNA form, the CDR3 reads TGTGCCAGCAGCTTAGGAAAACAGCATGGCTACACCTTC. The V and J genes are TRBV7-6 and TRBJ1-2; D unresolved. Germline V CDR1 and CDR2: SGHVS, FNYEAQ. V was cut by 1 base and J by 6 bases, with 9 bases left in between. This CDR3 comprises 13 residues.

DNA of the CDR3: TGCAGCGTTGAAGGGCTTGGAAACACCATATATTTT. Encoded protein: CSVEGLGNTIYF. This chain links TRBV29-1 with TRBJ1-3, with D unresolved. CDR3 size: 12 residues. The V gene lost 1 base and the J gene lost 3 bases, with 4 bases spanning the gap. Germline-derived CDR1 and CDR2 are SQVTM and ANQGSEA. Supplemented by reference TRBV29-1 and TRBJ1-3, the full variable domain reads SAVISQKPSRDICQRGTSLTIQCQVDSQVTMMFWYRQQPGQSLTLIATANQGSEATYESGFVIDKFPISRPNLTFSTLTVSNMSPEDSSIYLCSVEGLGNTIYFGEGSWLTVV.

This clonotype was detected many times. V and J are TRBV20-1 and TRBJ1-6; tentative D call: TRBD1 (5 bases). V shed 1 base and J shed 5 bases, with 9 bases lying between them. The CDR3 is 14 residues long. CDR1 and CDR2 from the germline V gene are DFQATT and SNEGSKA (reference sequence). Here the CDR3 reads CSARGGGDNSPLHF. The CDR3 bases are TGCAGTGCTAGAGGTGGGGGGGATAATTCACCCCTCCACTTT.

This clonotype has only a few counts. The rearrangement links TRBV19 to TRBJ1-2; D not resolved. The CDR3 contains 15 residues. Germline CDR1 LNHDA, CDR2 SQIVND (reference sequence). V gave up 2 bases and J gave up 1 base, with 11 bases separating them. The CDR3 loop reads CASSISPGSNYGYTF. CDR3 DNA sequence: TGTGCCAGTAGTATATCCCCTGGAAGTAACTATGGCTACACCTTC.

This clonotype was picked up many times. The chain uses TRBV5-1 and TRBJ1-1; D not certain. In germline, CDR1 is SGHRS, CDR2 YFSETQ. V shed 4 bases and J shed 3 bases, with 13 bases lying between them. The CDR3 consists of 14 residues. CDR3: CASSLGSGYTEAFF. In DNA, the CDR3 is TGCGCCAGCAGCCTAGGTTCAGGTTACACTGAAGCTTTCTTT.

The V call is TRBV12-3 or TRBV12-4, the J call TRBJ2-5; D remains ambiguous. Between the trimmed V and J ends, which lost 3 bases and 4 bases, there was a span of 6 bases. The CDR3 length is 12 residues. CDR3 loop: CASSFSPETQYF. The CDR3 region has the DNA TGTGCCAGCAGTTTCTCGCCAGAGACCCAGTACTTC.

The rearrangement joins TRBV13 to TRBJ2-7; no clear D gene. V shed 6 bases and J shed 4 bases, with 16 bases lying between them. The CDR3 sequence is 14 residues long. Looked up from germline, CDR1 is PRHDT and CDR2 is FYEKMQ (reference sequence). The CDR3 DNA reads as TGTGCCAGCAGGCGGAGAGGTGGTCGGTACGAGCAGTACTTC. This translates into CASRRRGGRYEQYF.

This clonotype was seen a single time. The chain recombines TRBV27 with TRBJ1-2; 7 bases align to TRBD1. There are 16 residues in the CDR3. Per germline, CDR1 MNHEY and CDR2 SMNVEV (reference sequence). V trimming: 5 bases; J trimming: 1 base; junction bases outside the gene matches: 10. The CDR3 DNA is TGTGCCAGCAGTAGAGAAAGACAGGGCCTTAACTATGGCTACACCTTC. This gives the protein CASSRERQGLNYGYTF.

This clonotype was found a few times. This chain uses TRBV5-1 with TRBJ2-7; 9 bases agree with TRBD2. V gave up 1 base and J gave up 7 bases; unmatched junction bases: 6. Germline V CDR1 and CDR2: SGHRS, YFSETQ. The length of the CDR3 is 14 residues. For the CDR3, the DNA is TGCGCCAGCAGCTTGAAGCGGGAGGCTTGGGAGCAGTACTTC. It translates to CASSLKREAWEQYF.

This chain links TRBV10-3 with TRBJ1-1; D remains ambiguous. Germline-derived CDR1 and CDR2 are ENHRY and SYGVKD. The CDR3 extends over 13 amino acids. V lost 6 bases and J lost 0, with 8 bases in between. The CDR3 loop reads CAISQKLNTEAFF. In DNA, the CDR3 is TGTGCCATCAGCCAAAAATTGAACACTGAAGCTTTCTTT.

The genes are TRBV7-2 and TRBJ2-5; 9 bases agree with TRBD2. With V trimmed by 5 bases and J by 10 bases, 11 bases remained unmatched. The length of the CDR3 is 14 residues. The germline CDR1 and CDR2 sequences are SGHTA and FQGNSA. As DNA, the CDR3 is TGTGCCAGCAGCCCATTTAGCGGGAGATCGGTCCAGTACTTC. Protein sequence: CASSPFSGRSVQYF.

CDR3 in DNA: TGTGCCAGCAGTGGGCGGGTGGACACTGAAGCTTTCTTT. This sequence encodes CASSGRVDTEAFF. The chain is built from TRBV6-1 and TRBJ1-1; D unresolved. CDR3 size: 13 residues. CDR1 and CDR2 (germline): MNHNS, SASEGT. V was trimmed by 4 bases and J by 3 bases, leaving 9 bases between them.

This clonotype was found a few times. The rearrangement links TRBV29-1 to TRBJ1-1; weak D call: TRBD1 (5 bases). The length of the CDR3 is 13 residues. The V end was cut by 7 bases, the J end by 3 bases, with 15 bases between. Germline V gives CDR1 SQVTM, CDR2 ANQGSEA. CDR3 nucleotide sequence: TGCAGCGCGAGACAGTCCGGGGACACTGAAGCTTTCTTT. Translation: CSARQSGDTEAFF.

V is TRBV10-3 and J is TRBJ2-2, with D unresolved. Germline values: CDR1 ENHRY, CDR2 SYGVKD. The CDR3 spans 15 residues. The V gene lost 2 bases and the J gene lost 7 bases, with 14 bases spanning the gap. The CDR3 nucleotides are TGTGCCATCAGTGAGCAAAAAGAGTGTCTCGGGGAGCTGTTTTTT. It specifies CAISEQKECLGELFF.

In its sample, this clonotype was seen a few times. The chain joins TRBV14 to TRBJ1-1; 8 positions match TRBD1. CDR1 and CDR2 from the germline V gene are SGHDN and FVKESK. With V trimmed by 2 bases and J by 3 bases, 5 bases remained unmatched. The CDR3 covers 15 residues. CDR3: CASSQRTGRYTEAFF. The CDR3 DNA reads TGTGCCAGCAGCCAAAGGACAGGGAGATACACTGAAGCTTTCTTT.

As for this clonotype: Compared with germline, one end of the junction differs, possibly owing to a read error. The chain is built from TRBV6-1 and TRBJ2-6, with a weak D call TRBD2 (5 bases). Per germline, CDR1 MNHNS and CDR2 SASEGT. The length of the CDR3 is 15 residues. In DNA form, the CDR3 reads TGCGCCAGCAGCCGGCTAGCTTCGGGGGCCAACGTCCTGACTTTC. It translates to CASSRLASGANVLTF.

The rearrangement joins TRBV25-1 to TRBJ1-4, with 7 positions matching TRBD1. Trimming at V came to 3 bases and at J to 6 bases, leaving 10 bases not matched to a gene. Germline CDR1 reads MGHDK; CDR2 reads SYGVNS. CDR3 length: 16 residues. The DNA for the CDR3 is TGTGCCAGCAGTGAGAGGACGGGACAGCCTTATGAAAAACTGTTTTTT. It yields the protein CASSERTGQPYEKLFF.

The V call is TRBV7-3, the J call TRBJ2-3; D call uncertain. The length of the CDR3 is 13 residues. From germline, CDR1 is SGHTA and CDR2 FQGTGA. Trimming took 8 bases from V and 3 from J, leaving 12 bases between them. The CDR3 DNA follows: TGTGCCAGCGGATTGGGATTTACAGATACGCAGTATTTT. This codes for CASGLGFTDTQYF.

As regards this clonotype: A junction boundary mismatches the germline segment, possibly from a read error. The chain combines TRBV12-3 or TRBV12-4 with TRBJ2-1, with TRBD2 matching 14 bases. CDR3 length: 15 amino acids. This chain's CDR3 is CASSLGLAGGNEQFF. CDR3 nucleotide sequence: TGTGCCAGCAGCTTAGGACTAGCGGGAGGCAATGAGCAGTTCTTC.

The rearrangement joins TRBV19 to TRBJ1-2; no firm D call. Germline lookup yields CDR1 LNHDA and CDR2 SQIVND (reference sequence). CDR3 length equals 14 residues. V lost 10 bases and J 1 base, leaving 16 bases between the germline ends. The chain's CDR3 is CATTRTASNYGYTF. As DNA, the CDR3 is TGTGCCACAACTCGGACGGCGAGTAACTATGGCTACACCTTC.

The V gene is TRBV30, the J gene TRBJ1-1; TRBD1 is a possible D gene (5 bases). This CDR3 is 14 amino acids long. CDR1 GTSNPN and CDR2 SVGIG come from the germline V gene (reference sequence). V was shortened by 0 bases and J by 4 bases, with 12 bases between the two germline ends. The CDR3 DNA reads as TGTGCCTGGAGTGTAGTCAGGGTCGGCACTGAAGCTTTCTTT. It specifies CAWSVVRVGTEAFF.

The DNA of the CDR3 is TGTGCCAGCAGCGTAGGGCCGGGGGTGAACACTGAAGCTTTCTTT. Protein: CASSVGPGVNTEAFF. The chain recombines TRBV9 with TRBJ1-1, with D possibly matching TRBD1 (5 bases). This CDR3 is 15 amino acids long. The germline CDR1 and CDR2 sequences are SGDLS and YYNGEE. V lost 0 bases to trimming and J lost 0 bases, with 9 bases between them. The entire variable domain, with the rest obtained from reference TRBV9 and TRBJ1-1, is as follows: DSGVTQTPKHLITATGQRVTLRCSPRSGDLSVYWYQQSLDQGLQFLIQYYNGEERAKGNILERFSAQQFPDLHSELNLSSLELGDSALYFCASSVGPGVNTEAFFGQGTRLTVV.